The 21 T cell receptor beta chains below come from one sample, sequenced in a study of cytomegalovirus exposure and HLA in healthy donors. The PCR had 60 Vbeta and 13 Jbeta primers. Sequencing was performed with immunoSEQ multiplex PCR; in TCRdb, only in-frame clones are kept and a portion is missing. The repertoire table contains 38,000 or so clones. Sequencing used PBMCs. The receptors were gathered from a man aged 35-49 years in good health and CMV-seropositive.

V is TRBV5-6 and J is TRBJ1-2; D not resolved. V gave up 4 bases and J gave up 4 bases, with 8 bases separating them. This CDR3 comprises 12 residues. Per the germline V gene, CDR1 is SGHDT and CDR2 is YYEEEE. Written as DNA, the CDR3 is TGTGCCAGCAGCCCCTCCCTCTATGGCTACACCTTC. Protein: CASSPSLYGYTF.

The chain is built from TRBV30 and TRBJ1-4, with TRBD1 as a possible D gene (5 bases). V lost 6 bases and J lost 0, with 11 bases in between. This CDR3 contains 14 residues. Germline V gives CDR1 GTSNPN, CDR2 SVGIG (reference sequence). The DNA of the CDR3 is TGTGCCTGTCACCCGACAGCAACTAATGAAAAACTGTTTTTT. Protein sequence: CACHPTATNEKLFF.

The chain recombines TRBV6-1 with TRBJ1-2; possibly TRBD1 for D (5 bases). CDR3 length: 13 amino acids. CDR1 and CDR2 from the germline V gene are MNHNS and SASEGT. The V end was cut by 6 bases, the J end by 2 bases, with 10 bases between. The CDR3: CASRRDGNYGYTF. DNA of the CDR3: TGTGCCAGCAGGCGGGACGGCAACTATGGCTACACCTTC.

The J gene is TRBJ2-1, the V gene TRBV10-3; TRBD2 matches at 11 bases. Looked up from germline, CDR1 is ENHRY and CDR2 is SYGVKD. The CDR3 totals 14 residues. The V and J ends lost 6 bases and 8 bases, in that order; junction bases with no gene match: 6. In DNA, the CDR3 is TGTGCCATCAGAGTAGCGGGAGGGCCTTATGAGCAGTTCTTC. It specifies CAIRVAGGPYEQFF.

V and J are TRBV6-1 and TRBJ1-1, with no clear D. Germline V gives CDR1 MNHNS, CDR2 SASEGT. The CDR3 is 12 residues long. V was pared by 6 bases and J by 0 bases, with 5 bases between. CDR3 in DNA: TGTGCCAGCAGAGACATGAACACTGAAGCTTTCTTT. This encodes CASRDMNTEAFF.

V usage is TRBV9 and J usage is TRBJ2-3; 8 bases are shared with TRBD2. This CDR3 is 14 amino acids long. Germline loops: CDR1 SGDLS, CDR2 YYNGEE. V was clipped by 6 bases and J by 0 bases; unmatched bases: 3. CDR3 nucleotide sequence: TGTGCCAGCACACTAGCGGCTAGCACAGATACGCAGTATTTT. This sequence encodes CASTLAASTDTQYF.

The rearrangement joins TRBV6-1 to TRBJ2-3, with 11 bases lining up with TRBD1. This CDR3 has 14 amino acids. J was trimmed by 6 bases and V by 5 bases; bases with no gene match: 4. CDR1 and CDR2 (germline): MNHNS, SASEGT. CDR3 sequence reads: CASSPGQGADTQYF. The CDR3 nucleotides read TGTGCCAGCAGTCCCGGACAGGGGGCGGATACGCAGTATTTT.

The CDR3 DNA reads as TGTGCCATCAGTGACCACAACAGGAGCTCCTACAATGAGCAGTTCTTC. Translating gives CAISDHNRSSYNEQFF. This chain links TRBV10-3 with TRBJ2-1, with D possibly being TRBD1 (5 bases). The length of the CDR3 is 16 residues. The germline CDR1 and CDR2 sequences are ENHRY and SYGVKD. Trimming removed 3 bases from V and 0 bases from J, with 12 bases in between.

The chain carries TRBV7-8 and TRBJ1-1; a possible D gene is TRBD1 (5 bases). Germline V gene lookup returns CDR1 SGHVS and CDR2 FQNEAQ. The length of the CDR3 is 14 residues. Trimming took 5 bases from V and 3 from J, leaving 13 bases between them. The CDR3 DNA follows: TGTGCCAGCAGCCCTCCCGGGGGGTACACTGAAGCTTTCTTT. This gives the protein CASSPPGGYTEAFF.

This chain connects TRBV6-5 to TRBJ1-1; a weak D match, TRBD1 (6 bases). This CDR3 region has 12 residues. CDR1 is MNHEY, CDR2 SVGAGI, per germline. V shed 6 bases and J shed 5 bases, with 10 bases lying between them. The CDR3 nucleotides read TGTGCCAGCAGAAGGGGGTTGACTGAAGCTTTCTTT. This sequence encodes CASRRGLTEAFF.

The chain has TRBV11-2 and TRBJ2-3; tentative D call: TRBD2 (5 bases). Per germline, CDR1 SGHAT and CDR2 FQNNGV. Trimming removed 10 bases at V and 4 bases at J, with 24 bases between. CDR3 size: 16 residues. The CDR3 sequence is CATRLGEYGLADTQYF. CDR3 bases: TGTGCCACCCGACTCGGGGAGTATGGGCTCGCAGATACGCAGTATTTT. The full variable domain, with the rest looked up from reference TRBV11-2 and TRBJ2-3, is EAGVAQSPRYKIIEKRQSVAFWCNPISGHATLYWYQQILGQGPKLLIQFQNNGVVDDSQLPKDRFSAERLKGVDSTLKIQPAKLEDSAVYLCATRLGEYGLADTQYFGPGTRLTVL.

The chain is built from TRBV11-3 and TRBJ2-3; 7 nucleotides align to TRBD2. CDR1 and CDR2 from the germline V gene are SGHNT and YENEEA. V dropped 4 bases and J dropped 5; count of bases not matched to a gene: 12. This CDR3 has 16 residues. CDR3: CASSSLRGSRGDTQYF. DNA of the CDR3: TGTGCCAGCAGCTCCCTTCGCGGGAGTCGTGGAGATACGCAGTATTTT. The complete variable domain, with remaining parts taken from reference TRBV11-3 and TRBJ2-3, reads EAGVVQSPRYKIIEKKQPVAFWCNPISGHNTLYWYLQNLGQGPELLIRYENEEAVDDSQLPKDRFSAERLKGVDSTLKIQPAELGDSAVYLCASSSLRGSRGDTQYFGPGTRLTVL.

CDR3 sequence: CASSTDREIGYTF. In DNA, the CDR3 is TGTGCCAGCAGCACCGACAGGGAGATTGGCTACACCTTC. This chain joins TRBV9 and TRBJ1-2, with 7 bases lining up with TRBD1. This CDR3 spans 13 amino acids. Trimming at V came to 4 bases and at J to 7 bases, leaving 7 bases not matched to a gene. CDR1 SGDLS and CDR2 YYNGEE come from the germline V gene.

CDR3: CAWGVWGQGITDTQYF. In DNA, the CDR3 is TGTGCCTGGGGGGTTTGGGGACAGGGGATCACAGATACGCAGTATTTT. This chain joins TRBV30 and TRBJ2-3, with 10 nucleotides matching TRBD1. The V and J ends lost 5 bases and 2 bases, in that order; junction bases with no gene match: 10. Germline CDR1 is GTSNPN and CDR2 is SVGIG (reference sequence). This CDR3 comprises 16 residues.

The CDR3 nucleotides are TGTGCCAGTAGTATAAGACAGGGGGCCACGGATGAGCAGTTCTTC. It is translated as CASSIRQGATDEQFF. The gene calls are TRBV19 and TRBJ2-1, with 10 bases matching TRBD1. V dropped 2 bases and J dropped 8; count of bases not matched to a gene: 6. Germline values: CDR1 LNHDA, CDR2 SQIVND (reference sequence). The CDR3 spans 15 residues.

The chain has TRBV5-1 and TRBJ2-7, with 7 bases that match TRBD2. V trimming: 0 bases; J trimming: 7 bases; junction bases outside the gene matches: 13. Per germline, CDR1 SGHRS and CDR2 YFSETQ. The CDR3 has 16 amino acids. The CDR3: CASSLVREPPSREQYF. In DNA form, the CDR3 reads TGCGCCAGCAGCTTGGTGCGGGAGCCCCCTTCTCGGGAGCAGTACTTC.

The chain couples TRBV7-9 to TRBJ2-3; weak D call: TRBD2 (6 bases). V dropped 4 bases and J dropped 0 bases, with 8 bases sitting between them. CDR1 is SEHNR and CDR2 is FQNEAQ in the germline V gene (reference sequence). The CDR3 extends over 14 amino acids. CDR3 loop: CASSSGLSTDTQYF. The CDR3 coding sequence is TGTGCCAGCAGCTCAGGACTAAGCACAGATACGCAGTATTTT.

This CDR3 reads CAISDPPGTTNEQFF. The CDR3 nucleotides read TGTGCCATCAGTGATCCCCCCGGGACTACCAATGAGCAGTTCTTC. The J gene is TRBJ2-1, the V gene TRBV10-3, with TRBD2 identical over 7 bases. Germline V gene sequence: CDR1 ENHRY, CDR2 SYGVKD. After removal of 3 bases from V and 6 bases from J, the junction contained 8 bases not matched to a gene. The CDR3 consists of 15 residues.

The V call is TRBV6-1, the J call TRBJ1-3; D is unclear. Trimming pared 0 bases from V and 0 bases from J, leaving 9 bases between. From germline, CDR1 is MNHNS and CDR2 SASEGT. This CDR3 comprises 16 residues. CDR3 bases: TGTGCCAGCAGTGAAGCACAGCCCCTCTCTGGAAACACCATATATTTT. Translation gives CASSEAQPLSGNTIYF.

Points on this clone: An end of the junction does not agree with germline; a read error may underlie this. This sample also contains other DNA sequences that code for the same CDR3. The chain uses TRBV30 and TRBJ1-1, with 8 bases aligning to TRBD1. Germline CDR1 reads GTSNPN; CDR2 reads SVGIG (reference sequence). The CDR3 length is 14 residues. CDR3 protein: CAWSLAQGGTEAFF. CDR3 DNA sequence: TGTGCCTGGAGCCTCGCACAGGGGGGCACTGAAGCCTTCTTT.

The genes are TRBV7-6 and TRBJ2-3, with 9 bases aligning to TRBD2. Germline V gene lookup returns CDR1 SGHVS and CDR2 FNYEAQ. The CDR3 extends over 16 amino acids. After removal of 4 bases from V and 0 bases from J, the junction contained 5 bases not matched to a gene. CDR3: CASSSRTSESTDTQYF. The CDR3 DNA sequence: TGTGCCAGCAGCTCTCGGACTAGCGAGAGCACAGATACGCAGTATTTT.